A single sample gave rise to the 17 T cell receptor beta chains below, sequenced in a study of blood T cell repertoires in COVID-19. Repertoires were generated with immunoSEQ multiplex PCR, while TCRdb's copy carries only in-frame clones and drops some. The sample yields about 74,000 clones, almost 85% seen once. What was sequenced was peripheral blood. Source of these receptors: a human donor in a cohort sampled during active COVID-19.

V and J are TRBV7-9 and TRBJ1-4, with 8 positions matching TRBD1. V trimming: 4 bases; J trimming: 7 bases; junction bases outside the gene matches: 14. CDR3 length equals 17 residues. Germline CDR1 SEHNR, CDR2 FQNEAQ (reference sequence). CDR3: CASSSGTGALLSEKLFF. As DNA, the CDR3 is TGTGCCAGCAGCTCCGGGACAGGAGCTTTACTAAGTGAAAAACTGTTTTTT.

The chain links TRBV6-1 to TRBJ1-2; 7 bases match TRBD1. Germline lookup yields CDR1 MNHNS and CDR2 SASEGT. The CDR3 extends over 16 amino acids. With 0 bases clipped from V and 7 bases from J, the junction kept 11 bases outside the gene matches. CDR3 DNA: TGTGCCAGCAGTGAAGCGGTGGGGACAGCCGGGGGTGGCTACACCTTC. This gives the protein CASSEAVGTAGGGYTF.

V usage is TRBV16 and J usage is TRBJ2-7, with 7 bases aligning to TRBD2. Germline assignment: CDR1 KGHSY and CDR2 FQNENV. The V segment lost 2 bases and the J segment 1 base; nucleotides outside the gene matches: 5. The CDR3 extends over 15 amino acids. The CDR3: CASSQGPGGSYEQYF. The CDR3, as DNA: TGTGCCAGCAGCCAAGGGCCGGGGGGATCCTACGAGCAGTACTTC.

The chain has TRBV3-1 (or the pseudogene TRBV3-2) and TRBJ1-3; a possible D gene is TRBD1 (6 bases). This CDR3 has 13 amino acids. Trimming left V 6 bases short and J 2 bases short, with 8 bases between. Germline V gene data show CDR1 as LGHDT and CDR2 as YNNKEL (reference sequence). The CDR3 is CASRTGAGNTIYF. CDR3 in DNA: TGTGCCAGCAGGACAGGAGCTGGAAACACCATATATTTT.

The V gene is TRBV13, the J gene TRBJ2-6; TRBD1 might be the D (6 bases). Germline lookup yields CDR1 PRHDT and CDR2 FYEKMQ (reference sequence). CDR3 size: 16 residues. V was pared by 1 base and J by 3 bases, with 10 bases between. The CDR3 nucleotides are TGTGCCAGCAGCTTAGCCAGGGGAAATGGGGCCAACGTCCTGACTTTC. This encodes CASSLARGNGANVLTF.

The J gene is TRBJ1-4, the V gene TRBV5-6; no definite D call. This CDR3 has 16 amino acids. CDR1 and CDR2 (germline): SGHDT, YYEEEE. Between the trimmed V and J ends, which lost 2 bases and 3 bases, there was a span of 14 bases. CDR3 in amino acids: CASSFRWQAPNEKLFF. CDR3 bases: TGTGCCAGCAGCTTCCGGTGGCAGGCGCCTAATGAAAAACTGTTTTTT.

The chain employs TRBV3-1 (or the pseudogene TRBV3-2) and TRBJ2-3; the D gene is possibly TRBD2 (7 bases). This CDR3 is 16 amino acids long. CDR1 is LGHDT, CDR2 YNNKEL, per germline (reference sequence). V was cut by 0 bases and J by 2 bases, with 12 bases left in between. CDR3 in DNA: TGTGCCAGCAGCCAAGATGGAGGGGGGGCCACAGATACGCAGTATTTT. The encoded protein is CASSQDGGGATDTQYF.

In nucleotides, the CDR3 is TGCGCCAGCAGCCAAGATGGGACAGGGGGCGTCACTGAAGCTTTCTTT. This sequence encodes CASSQDGTGGVTEAFF. This rearrangement joins TRBV4-3 to TRBJ1-1, with 12 bases that match TRBD1. The V segment lost 0 bases and the J segment 4 bases; nucleotides outside the gene matches: 3. CDR1 LGHNA and CDR2 YSLEER come from the germline V gene. CDR3 length equals 16 residues.

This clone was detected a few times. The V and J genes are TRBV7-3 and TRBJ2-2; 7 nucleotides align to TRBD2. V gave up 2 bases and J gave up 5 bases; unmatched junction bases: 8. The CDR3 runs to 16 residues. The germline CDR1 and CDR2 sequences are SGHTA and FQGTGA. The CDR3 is CASSLPRLGGTGELFF. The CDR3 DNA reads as TGTGCCAGCAGCTTACCCCGCCTCGGGGGGACCGGGGAGCTGTTTTTT.

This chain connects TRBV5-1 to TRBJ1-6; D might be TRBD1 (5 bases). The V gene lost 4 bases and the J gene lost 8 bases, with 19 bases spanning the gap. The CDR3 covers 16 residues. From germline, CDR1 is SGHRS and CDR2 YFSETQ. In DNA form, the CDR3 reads TGCGCCAGCAGCCCCTCGGGAGGCGGAGGGGATTCACCCCTCCACTTT. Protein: CASSPSGGGGDSPLHF. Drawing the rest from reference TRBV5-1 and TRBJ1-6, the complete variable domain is KAGVTQTPRYLIKTRGQQVTLSCSPISGHRSVSWYQQTPGQGLQFLFEYFSETQRNKGNFPGRFSGRQFSNSRSEMNVSTLELGDSALYLCASSPSGGGGDSPLHFGNGTRLTVT.

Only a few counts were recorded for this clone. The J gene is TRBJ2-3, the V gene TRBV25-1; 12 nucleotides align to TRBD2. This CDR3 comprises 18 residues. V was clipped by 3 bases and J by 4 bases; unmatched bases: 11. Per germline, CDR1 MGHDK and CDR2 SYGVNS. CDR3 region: CASSDMYETSGGSDTQYF. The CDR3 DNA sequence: TGTGCCAGCAGTGATATGTACGAGACTAGCGGGGGTTCAGATACGCAGTATTTT.

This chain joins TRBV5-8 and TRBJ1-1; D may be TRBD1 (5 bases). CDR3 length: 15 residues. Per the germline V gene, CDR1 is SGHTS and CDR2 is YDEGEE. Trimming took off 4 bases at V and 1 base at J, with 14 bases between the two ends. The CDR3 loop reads CASSHGIQENTEAFF. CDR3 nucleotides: TGTGCCAGCAGCCATGGAATACAGGAGAACACTGAAGCTTTCTTT.

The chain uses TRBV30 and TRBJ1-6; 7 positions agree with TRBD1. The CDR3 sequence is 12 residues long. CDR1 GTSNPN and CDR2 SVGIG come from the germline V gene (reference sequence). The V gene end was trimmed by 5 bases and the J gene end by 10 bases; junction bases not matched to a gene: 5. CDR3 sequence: CAWDRAGSPLHF. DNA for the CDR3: TGTGCCTGGGACAGGGCTGGATCACCCCTCCACTTT.

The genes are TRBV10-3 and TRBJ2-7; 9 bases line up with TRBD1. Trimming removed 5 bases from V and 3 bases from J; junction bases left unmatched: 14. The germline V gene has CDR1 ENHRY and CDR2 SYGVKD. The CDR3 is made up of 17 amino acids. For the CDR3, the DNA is TGTGCCATCAGTACTAGCCTACAGGGGGCTGGAGTCTACGAGCAGTACTTC. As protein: CAISTSLQGAGVYEQYF.

This chain's CDR3 is CASSRGLGPSYEQYF. CDR3 coding DNA: TGCGCCAGCAGCCGGGGGTTGGGACCTTCCTACGAGCAGTACTTC. This chain joins TRBV5-1 and TRBJ2-7, with a possible D match to TRBD2 (6 bases). V was clipped by 4 bases and J by 1 base, with 15 bases between them. CDR3 size: 15 residues. Germline CDR1 and CDR2: SGHRS and YFSETQ. Looking up the rest from reference TRBV5-1 and TRBJ2-7 gives the full variable domain: KAGVTQTPRYLIKTRGQQVTLSCSPISGHRSVSWYQQTPGQGLQFLFEYFSETQRNKGNFPGRFSGRQFSNSRSEMNVSTLELGDSALYLCASSRGLGPSYEQYFGPGTRLTVT.

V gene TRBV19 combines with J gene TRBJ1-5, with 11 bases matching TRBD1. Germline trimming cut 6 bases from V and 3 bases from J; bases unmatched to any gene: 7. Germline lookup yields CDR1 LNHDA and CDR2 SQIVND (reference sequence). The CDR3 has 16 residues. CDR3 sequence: CASSPPGQGANQPQHF. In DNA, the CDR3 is TGTGCCAGTAGCCCTCCCGGACAGGGGGCCAATCAGCCCCAGCATTTT.

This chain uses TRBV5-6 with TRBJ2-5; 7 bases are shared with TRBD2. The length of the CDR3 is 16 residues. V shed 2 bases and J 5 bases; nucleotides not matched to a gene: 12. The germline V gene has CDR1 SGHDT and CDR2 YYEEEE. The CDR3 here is CASSLGSGLAVETQYF. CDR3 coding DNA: TGTGCCAGCAGCTTAGGTTCTGGTCTAGCGGTTGAGACCCAGTACTTC.